Listed below are T cell receptor beta chains from one sample, sequenced in a study of OX40 agonist ivuxolimab in advanced cancers. TCRdb's table, derived via immunoSEQ multiplex PCR, lists solely in-frame clones and lacks some. The data show around 83,000 clones, roughly nine tenths seen once. This specimen was CD4+ or CD8+ T cells sorted from blood, taken in a trial of the OX40 agonist ivuxolimab. The receptors were gathered from an adult with an advanced solid tumor such as melanoma, head and neck, liver or kidney cancer. CDR3s include the opening cysteine and the closing phenylalanine or tryptophan. The D gene is left open where the match is weak. The size field is filled for only some rows; it gives once, few, many or a size class.

CDR3nt | CDR3aa | v_gene | d_gene | abundance | j_gene
TGTGCCAGCAGCGAAGACCCGCGCACTGAAGCTTTCTTT | CASSEDPRTEAFF | TRBV9 | - | - | TRBJ1-1
TGTGCCAGCAGCCTAACGGGAGGGCCCTACGAGCAGTACTTC | CASSLTGGPYEQYF | TRBV5-4 | TRBD2 | - | TRBJ2-7
TGTGCCAGCAGCTCTACGAACACTGAAGCTTTCTTT | CASSSTNTEAFF | TRBV5-4 | - | - | TRBJ1-1
TGTGCCAGCAGCCAGAACACAGGGCAGGTCTTC | CASSQNTGQVF | TRBV11-2 | - | few | TRBJ1-2
TGTGCCAGCGGGAAAGGGGTGAACACCGGGGAGCTGTTTTTT | CASGKGVNTGELFF | TRBV2 | - | - | TRBJ2-2
TGTGCCAGCAGCCACCTCCCAGCCCGAAATGAGCAGTTCTTC | CASSHLPARNEQFF | TRBV11-1 | - | - | TRBJ2-1
TGTGCCAGCAGTGAACTGGGGTTAGGGGTAGCGGGATCCTACGAGCAGTACTTC | CASSELGLGVAGSYEQYF | TRBV6-1 | TRBD2 | - | TRBJ2-7
TGTGCCAGCAGCTTACAAGGTTGGAGCGAGCAGTACTTC | CASSLQGWSEQYF | TRBV7-2 | - | - | TRBJ2-7
TGTGCCAGCATCAAGGACAGGGCAGAGACCCAGTACTTC | CASIKDRAETQYF | TRBV2 | TRBD1 | - | TRBJ2-5
TGTGCCAGCAGCTTAATGGCCACGACGGATGGTTTCTTT | CASSLMATTDGFF | TRBV7-9 | - | - | TRBJ1-1
TGTGCCAGCAGCTTAAGGGGGGGGCGGGACAGCACAGATACGCAGTATTTT | CASSLRGGRDSTDTQYF | TRBV7-8 | - | - | TRBJ2-3
TGTGCCAGCAGTTTCCTGGGGGCTGGTGAAAAACTGTTTTTT | CASSFLGAGEKLFF | TRBV28 | - | - | TRBJ1-4
TGTGCCAGCAGTTGGGCAGTTTTATATAGCACAGATACGCAGTATTTT | CASSWAVLYSTDTQYF | TRBV6-7 | - | - | TRBJ2-3
TGTGCCAGCAGCCCGACATGGTTGTCGGATGAGCAGTTCTTC | CASSPTWLSDEQFF | TRBV9 | - | - | TRBJ2-1
TGTGCCAGCAGCGTAGGGCCCGCGAATACGCAGTATTTT | CASSVGPANTQYF | TRBV9 | - | - | TRBJ2-3
TGTGCCAGCAGCTTCGCGGAAATGAACACTGAAGCTTTCTTT | CASSFAEMNTEAFF | TRBV11-2 | - | - | TRBJ1-1
TGTGCCAGCAGTCCGGGACTTAAAGAGACCCAGTACTTC | CASSPGLKETQYF | TRBV5-4 | - | - | TRBJ2-5
TGCGCCAGCAGTGACGGACTAGCGGGCTACGAGCAGTACTTC | CASSDGLAGYEQYF | TRBV10-1 | TRBD2 | - | TRBJ2-7
TGTGCCAGCAGCTTCCAGGGGCCACCATATGGCTACACCTTC | CASSFQGPPYGYTF | TRBV21-1 | - | once | TRBJ1-2
TGTGCCAGCAGCTTGGGTTGGAGCTCCTACGAGCAGTACTTC | CASSLGWSSYEQYF | TRBV5-8 | - | - | TRBJ2-7
TGTGCCATCCACTCCGGGACGGCGAACACCGGGGAGCTGTTTTTT | CAIHSGTANTGELFF | TRBV19 | - | - | TRBJ2-2
TGTGCCAGCAGCTTAGAGGGGAAGGGGCAAGAGACCCAGTACTTC | CASSLEGKGQETQYF | TRBV7-3 | - | - | TRBJ2-5
TGTGCCAGCAAGGGGTCAACTAATGAAAAACTGTTTTTT | CASKGSTNEKLFF | TRBV28 | - | - | TRBJ1-4
TGCAGCGTTGGTGGGGCATACAATGAGCAGTTCTTC | CSVGGAYNEQFF | TRBV29-1 | - | - | TRBJ2-1
TGTGCCTGGTCCCCAGGGGCCTATGGCTACACCTTC | CAWSPGAYGYTF | TRBV30 | - | - | TRBJ1-2
TGTGCCAGCAGTTACTCGCTACTAGCGGGAGCGCCTGAGCAGTTCTTC | CASSYSLLAGAPEQFF | TRBV6-5 | TRBD2 | once | TRBJ2-1
TGTGCCAGCGGGGGCACACCGGATCAGCCCCAGCATTTT | CASGGTPDQPQHF | TRBV28 | - | few | TRBJ1-5
TGTGCCAGCAGCTCGTCTTGGGGCGGAGAGCAGTTCTTC | CASSSSWGGEQFF | TRBV5-6 | - | - | TRBJ2-1
TGTGCCAGTAGCGGACAGGGGGCCGAGCAGTACTTC | CASSGQGAEQYF | TRBV19 | TRBD1 | once | TRBJ2-7
TGTGCCAGCAGCTTGAGGGTTCTCAATCAGCCCCAGCATTTT | CASSLRVLNQPQHF | TRBV5-6 | - | once | TRBJ1-5
TGTGCCAGTAGTCGCAGCGCTCCGGGACAGGTTCAATTTGGAAACACCATATATTTT | CASSRSAPGQVQFGNTIYF | TRBV19 | TRBD1 | - | TRBJ1-3
TGTGCCAGCAGTTCCGGGAATCTGGACTATGGCTACACCTTC | CASSSGNLDYGYTF | TRBV28 | - | - | TRBJ1-2
TGTGCCAGCAGTCCCCCCGAAGCCGGCTATGGCTACACCTTC | CASSPPEAGYGYTF | TRBV28 | - | - | TRBJ1-2
TGTGCCTGGAGTGTAGAAGGCCCCTACGAGCAGTACTTC | CAWSVEGPYEQYF | TRBV30 | - | - | TRBJ2-7
TGCGCCAGCAGCTTGGGAATAGCGGTGGGCAATGAGCAGTTCTTC | CASSLGIAVGNEQFF | TRBV5-1 | - | - | TRBJ2-1
TGTGCCAGTAGTATCCACAGGGATCGTCAGCCCCAGCATTTT | CASSIHRDRQPQHF | TRBV19 | - | few | TRBJ1-5
TGCGCCAGCAGCCCTTTTAGCGGGGAGCTGTTTTTT | CASSPFSGELFF | TRBV4-3 | - | - | TRBJ2-2
TGTGCCAGCAGCTTAGAAGGGGTGGGGGAGCAGTACTTC | CASSLEGVGEQYF | TRBV7-2 | - | - | TRBJ2-7
TGTGCCAGCAGCCGACTAGCGACTAGCACAGATACGCAGTATTTT | CASSRLATSTDTQYF | TRBV11-2 | TRBD2 | - | TRBJ2-3
TGTGCCAGCAGCGGGAGGGTGGCCTACAATGAGCAGTTCTTC | CASSGRVAYNEQFF | TRBV7-2 | TRBD2 | once | TRBJ2-1
TGTGCCAGCAGTTGGGAAACTCTTGATAACTATGGCTACACCTTC | CASSWETLDNYGYTF | TRBV28 | - | - | TRBJ1-2
TGCAGTGCCCCGGGGTACAATGAGCAGTTCTTC | CSAPGYNEQFF | TRBV20-1 | - | - | TRBJ2-1
TGTGCCAGCAGTGGCGGATCGGAGACGCAGTATTTT | CASSGGSETQYF | TRBV2 | - | - | TRBJ2-3
TGTGCCAGCAGCGGACTAGCCTACAATGAGCAGTTCTTC | CASSGLAYNEQFF | TRBV2 | TRBD2 | - | TRBJ2-1
TGTGCCAGTAGCACAGGGGGCGCTGACTATGGCTACACCTTC | CASSTGGADYGYTF | TRBV19 | TRBD1 | - | TRBJ1-2
TGTGCCAGCAGCGACCCCGAGGTAGCGGGACCAGAGACCCAGTACTTC | CASSDPEVAGPETQYF | TRBV9 | TRBD2 | - | TRBJ2-5
TGCGCCAGCAGCGTAACAGGCCCAACTAATGAAAAACTGTTTTTT | CASSVTGPTNEKLFF | TRBV5-1 | - | - | TRBJ1-4
TGTGCCAGCAGTTTTCCCGGCGAGCAGTACTTC | CASSFPGEQYF | TRBV5-5 | - | - | TRBJ2-7
TGCGCCAGCAGTCCCGGGGACAGGGCGACTGACTTC | CASSPGDRATDF | TRBV10-2 | TRBD1 | - | TRBJ2-5
TGCGCCAGCAGCTTGCAGGATCTAGGCGAGCAGTACTTC | CASSLQDLGEQYF | TRBV5-1 | - | - | TRBJ2-7
TGTGCCAGCAGTTTGACATCCTCTGGCGGCAATCAGCCCCAGCATTTT | CASSLTSSGGNQPQHF | TRBV2 | - | - | TRBJ1-5
TGTGCCAGCAGTTACTCGAGTAGGTCCCAGTACTTC | CASSYSSRSQYF | TRBV6-6 | - | - | TRBJ2-5
TGTGCCAGCAGCTCCGTGGGATCAGCGGGCCCCACAGATACGCAGTATTTT | CASSSVGSAGPTDTQYF | TRBV11-2 | - | once | TRBJ2-3
TGTGCCAGCAGTTTCCTAGAGGGGAACACTGAAGCTTTCTTT | CASSFLEGNTEAFF | TRBV28 | - | - | TRBJ1-1
TGCGCCAGCAGCCCGGGGGCGCTAGCGGGAGGGCGCGAGCAGTACTTC | CASSPGALAGGREQYF | TRBV4-1 | TRBD2 | - | TRBJ2-7
TGTGCCAGCAGCTTAGGGGTCGGCGAGCAGTACTTC | CASSLGVGEQYF | TRBV7-2 | - | - | TRBJ2-7
TGTGCCAGCAGCTTACTTGACTTTGGGACAGGGGACCACTTC | CASSLLDFGTGDHF | TRBV7-9 | TRBD1 | - | TRBJ2-5
TGTGCCAGCAGCCCGACTAGCAGCGAGACCCAGTACTTC | CASSPTSSETQYF | TRBV9 | TRBD2 | - | TRBJ2-5
TGTGCCAGCAGTGCCTACGGGGCTAGCACAGATACGCAGTATTTT | CASSAYGASTDTQYF | TRBV28 | - | - | TRBJ2-3
TGTGCCAGCAGTCACGTGCTCTTCACTGAAGCTTTCTTT | CASSHVLFTEAFF | TRBV25-1 | - | few | TRBJ1-1